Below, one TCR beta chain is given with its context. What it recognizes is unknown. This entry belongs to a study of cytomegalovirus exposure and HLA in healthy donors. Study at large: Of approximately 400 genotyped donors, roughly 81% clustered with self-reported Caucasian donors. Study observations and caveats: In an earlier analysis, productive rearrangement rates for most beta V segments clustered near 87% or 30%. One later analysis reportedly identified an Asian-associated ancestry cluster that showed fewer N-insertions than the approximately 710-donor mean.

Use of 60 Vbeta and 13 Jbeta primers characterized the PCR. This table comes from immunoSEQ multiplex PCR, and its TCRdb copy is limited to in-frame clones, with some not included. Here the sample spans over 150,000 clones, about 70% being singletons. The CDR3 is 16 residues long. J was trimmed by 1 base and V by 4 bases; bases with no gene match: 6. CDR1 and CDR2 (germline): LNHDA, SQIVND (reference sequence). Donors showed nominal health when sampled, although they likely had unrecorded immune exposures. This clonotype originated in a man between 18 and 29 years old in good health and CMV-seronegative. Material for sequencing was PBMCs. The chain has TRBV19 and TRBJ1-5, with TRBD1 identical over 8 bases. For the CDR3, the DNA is TGTGCCAGTAGTAAAGGGACAGGTCGGAGCAATCAGCCCCAGCATTTT. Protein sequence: CASSKGTGRSNQPQHF.